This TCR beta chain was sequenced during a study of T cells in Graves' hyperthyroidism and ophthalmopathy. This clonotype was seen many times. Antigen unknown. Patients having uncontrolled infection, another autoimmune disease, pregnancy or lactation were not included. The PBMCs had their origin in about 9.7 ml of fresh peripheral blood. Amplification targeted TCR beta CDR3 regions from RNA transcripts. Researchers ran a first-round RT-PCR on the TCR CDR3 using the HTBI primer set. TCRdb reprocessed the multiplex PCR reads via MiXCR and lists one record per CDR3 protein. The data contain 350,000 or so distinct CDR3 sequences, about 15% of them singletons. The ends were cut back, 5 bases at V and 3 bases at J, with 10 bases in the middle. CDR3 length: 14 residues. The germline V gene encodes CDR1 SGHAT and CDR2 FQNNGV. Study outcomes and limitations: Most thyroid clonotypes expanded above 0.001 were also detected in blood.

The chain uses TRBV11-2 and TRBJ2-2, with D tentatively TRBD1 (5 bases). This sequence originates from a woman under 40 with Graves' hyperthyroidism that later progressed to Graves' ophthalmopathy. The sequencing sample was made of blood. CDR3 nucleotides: TGTGCCAGCAGCCTGCCGACAGACACCGGGGAGCTGTTTTTT. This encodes CASSLPTDTGELFF.